This TCR beta chain is drawn from a study of shared clonotypes between healthy human individuals. The study's findings and limits: Rarefaction showed sorted-subset sequencing was incomplete despite large depth. Naive subsets generally had larger estimated richness than memory subsets.

Researchers divided each subset's genomic DNA evenly across several immunoSEQ plates. Measured with immunoSEQ multiplex PCR; TCRdb has only the in-frame clones, and not every one. The table includes around 1.9 million clones, 93% detected once. Details on this clone: Its antigen remains unknown.

Positive CCR7 selection of CD45RO-negative cells yielded the naive CD8 cells, and terminally differentiated effector memory CD45RA+ cells were excluded. Donors were healthy HIV-negative adults without recent acute infections or vaccinations. V was pared by 1 base and J by 6 bases, with 16 bases between. CDR3 length equals 16 residues. The germline CDR1 and CDR2 sequences are SGHTA and FQGTGA. The receptor comes from a man aged 18 to 35 in good health. Some clones in this sample may be carry-over from other donors' samples. The sequenced material came from naive CD8+ T cells from PBMCs. V usage is TRBV7-3 and J usage is TRBJ2-1, with a weak D call TRBD2 (6 bases). CDR3 bases: TGTGCCAGCAGCTTAATCGGGAGAGCGAGGTCCAATGAGCAGTTCTTC. Its protein product is CASSLIGRARSNEQFF.